Given below is one TCR beta chain in context. What it binds is not known. This specimen comes from a study of OX40 agonist ivuxolimab in advanced cancers. Study information: From roughly 20 to 79 years was the age range, with a mean of 60 years, and roughly 83% were male. Partial responses were achieved by three patients, one with hepatocellular carcinoma and two with cutaneous melanoma. General study points: More expanded clones were found, on average, in CD8+ than in CD4+ T cells.

Assay used: immunoSEQ multiplex PCR; TCRdb lists only in-frame clones, some missing. The table records around 63,000 clones, 70% to 80% of them present only once. Germline loops: CDR1 ENHRY, CDR2 SYGVKD. This CDR3 has 14 amino acids. V was clipped by 6 bases and J by 2 bases; unmatched bases: 3. The genes are TRBV10-3 and TRBJ1-5; 8 nucleotides match TRBD1. The clonotype was recovered from an adult with an advanced solid tumor such as melanoma, head and neck, liver or kidney cancer. The sequenced sample was CD4+ or CD8+ T cells sorted from blood, obtained in a trial of the OX40 agonist ivuxolimab. The CDR3 DNA is TGTGCCATCAGAGAGACAGGGGGCAATCAGCCCCAGCATTTT. This sequence encodes CAIRETGGNQPQHF.